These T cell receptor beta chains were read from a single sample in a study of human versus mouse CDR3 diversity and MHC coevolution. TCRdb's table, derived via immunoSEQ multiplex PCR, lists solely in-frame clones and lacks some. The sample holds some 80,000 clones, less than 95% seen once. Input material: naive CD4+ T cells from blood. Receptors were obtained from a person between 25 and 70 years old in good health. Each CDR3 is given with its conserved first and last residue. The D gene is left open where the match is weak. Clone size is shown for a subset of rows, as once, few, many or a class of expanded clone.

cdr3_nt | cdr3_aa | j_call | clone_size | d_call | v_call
TGTGCCAGCAGCTTACCTAGCGTGTACGAGCAGTACTTC | CASSLPSVYEQYF | TRBJ2-7 | . | . | TRBV7-2
TGTGCCAACCGCGACAGGGTCGATGGCTACACCTTC | CANRDRVDGYTF | TRBJ1-2 | once | TRBD1 | TRBV6-5
TGTGCCAGTAGTATAGAGGGCTCAGGGTCCGGGGAGCTGTTTTTT | CASSIEGSGSGELFF | TRBJ2-2 | . | . | TRBV19
TGTGCCAGCAATCGAGGGGGAGGGGGCACTGAAGCTTTCTTT | CASNRGGGGTEAFF | TRBJ1-1 | few | . | TRBV28
TGTGCCAGCAGCTTCAGCGGGAGGGGGGTAGAGACCCAGTACTTC | CASSFSGRGVETQYF | TRBJ2-5 | once | TRBD2 | TRBV5-4
TGTGCCAGCAGTTCCATGAACACTGAAGCTTTCTTT | CASSSMNTEAFF | TRBJ1-1 | . | . | TRBV28
TGTGCCAGCAGCTTAGAGACTAGCGGGAGTGGGGGGTACAATGAGCAGTTCTTC | CASSLETSGSGGYNEQFF | TRBJ2-1 | . | TRBD2 | TRBV7-6
TGTGCCAGCTCACCACCAGGAGGTGGGGAGCTGTTTTTT | CASSPPGGGELFF | TRBJ2-2 | . | . | TRBV18
TGCGCCAGCAGCTTGGAGGGTAGCGGGAGTGGTAGAGAGACCCAGTACTTC | CASSLEGSGSGRETQYF | TRBJ2-5 | . | TRBD2 | TRBV5-1
TGTGCCAGCAGGGAAACAGGGTTGGCTAATGAAAAACTGTTTTTT | CASRETGLANEKLFF | TRBJ1-4 | . | . | TRBV6-5
TGTGCCAGCAGCAAAACGGTACGGGAGCTGTTTTTT | CASSKTVRELFF | TRBJ2-2 | few | . | TRBV21-1
TGTGCCAGCAGCGGACAGGGGGAACGGTGGACTGAAGCTTTCTTT | CASSGQGERWTEAFF | TRBJ1-1 | . | TRBD1 | TRBV5-4
TGCGCCAGCAGCCAAGACAGGGGTTCGCCTTATGACTATGGCTACACCTTC | CASSQDRGSPYDYGYTF | TRBJ1-2 | . | TRBD1 | TRBV5-1
TGTGCCAGCAGCCAAAAAGGGGGGGCGGCGGGCCCGAAAGAGACCCAGTACTTC | CASSQKGGAAGPKETQYF | TRBJ2-5 | . | . | TRBV4-2
TGTGCCAGCAGCTTCCTGGGTCGGGGGGCGGACAATGAGCAGTTCTTC | CASSFLGRGADNEQFF | TRBJ2-1 | . | . | TRBV7-8
TGTGCTAGTGGTTTGCCCAAACAGGGGGCGGATCCTGAAGCTTTCTTT | CASGLPKQGADPEAFF | TRBJ1-1 | . | TRBD1 | TRBV12-5
TGTGCCAGCAGCCCACTAGGCGGACTAGCAAGCAATGAGCAGTTCTTC | CASSPLGGLASNEQFF | TRBJ2-1 | . | TRBD2 | TRBV11-2
TGTGCCAGTAGTATAGGCCAGGGGGACACCGGGGAGCTGTTTTTT | CASSIGQGDTGELFF | TRBJ2-2 | . | TRBD1 | TRBV19
TGTGCCAGCAGTCAAGGACAGGGGAAAGCTTTCTTT | CASSQGQGKAFF | TRBJ1-1 | . | TRBD1 | TRBV6-5
TGTGCCTGGAGGGAGCCCTCCTACAATGAGCAGTTCTTC | CAWREPSYNEQFF | TRBJ2-1 | once | . | TRBV30
TGTGCCAGCAGCTCGGGTGTCAGGGGCCAGGGAGACGAGCAGTACTTC | CASSSGVRGQGDEQYF | TRBJ2-7 | . | . | TRBV7-9
TGTGCCTGGACTCGTTTGGCGGGCGGAGGCACAGATACGCAGTATTTT | CAWTRLAGGGTDTQYF | TRBJ2-3 | . | . | TRBV30
TGTGCCAGCAGCTCCGTAATTATCTCTGGAAACACCATATATTTT | CASSSVIISGNTIYF | TRBJ1-3 | . | . | TRBV7-9
TGTGCCAGCAGTGAAGTCATGGGACTAGCGGGAGAGAGGGCCCCCTACGAGCAGTACTTC | CASSEVMGLAGERAPYEQYF | TRBJ2-7 | . | TRBD2 | TRBV2
TGTGCCAGCCGGGACAGGGGGTATGGCTACACCTTC | CASRDRGYGYTF | TRBJ1-2 | once | TRBD1 | TRBV27
TGTGCCAGCAGCAACACTAAGGCAGGGGGCAGTTCTTCTGCTTTCTTT | CASSNTKAGGSSSAFF | TRBJ1-1 | . | TRBD1 | TRBV7-2
TGTGCCAGCGCGGACTCCCGTTCCGACGAGCAGTACTTC | CASADSRSDEQYF | TRBJ2-7 | . | . | TRBV18
TGTGCCTGGACCGGGACAGGGGTATTCCGGATTGAAAAACTGTTTTTT | CAWTGTGVFRIEKLFF | TRBJ1-4 | . | TRBD1 | TRBV30
TGCGCCAGCAGCCTACACCTAGGGACTAGCGGGAGGGCAGATACGCAGTATTTT | CASSLHLGTSGRADTQYF | TRBJ2-3 | once | TRBD2 | TRBV5-1
TGTGCCAGTAGTCACAGGGGGCGAGACGAGCAGTACTTC | CASSHRGRDEQYF | TRBJ2-7 | . | TRBD1 | TRBV19
TGTGCCAGTAACAAAAGAGGGGGCTGGGAAGATACGCAGTATTTT | CASNKRGGWEDTQYF | TRBJ2-3 | . | TRBD1 | TRBV19
TGTGCCAGCAGCTTAGGGACTAGCGGGAGGCAAAGAGCCAAAAACATTCAGTACTTC | CASSLGTSGRQRAKNIQYF | TRBJ2-4 | . | TRBD2 | TRBV7-2
TGTGCCAGCAGTGACACCAGGGGTTCATACAATGAGCAGTTCTTC | CASSDTRGSYNEQFF | TRBJ2-1 | . | . | TRBV6-1
TGCGCCAGCAGCCAGGCCCTGGGGGGGACAGGGATGACAGATACGCAGTATTTT | CASSQALGGTGMTDTQYF | TRBJ2-3 | . | TRBD1 | TRBV4-1
TGTGCCAGCAGCTCGAGAACAGGGGGTGAAGCTTTCTTT | CASSSRTGGEAFF | TRBJ1-1 | . | TRBD1 | TRBV5-8
TGTGCCAGCAGCCAACGGGGGGTGGCAGATACGCAGTATTTT | CASSQRGVADTQYF | TRBJ2-3 | . | TRBD2 | TRBV4-2
TGCAGCGTGACAGGGCGTCAGACAGATACGCAGTATTTT | CSVTGRQTDTQYF | TRBJ2-3 | . | TRBD1 | TRBV29-1
TGTGCCAGCAGCGAGGCTCCGGGACTAGCTACCTACGAGCAGTACTTC | CASSEAPGLATYEQYF | TRBJ2-7 | . | TRBD2 | TRBV9
TGTGCCAGCAGCGTAGCCCTCTTAGACAGGGTCAATGAGCAGTTCTTC | CASSVALLDRVNEQFF | TRBJ2-1 | . | TRBD1 | TRBV9
TGTGCCAGCTCACCACAAACGGGGACAGGCAACACTGAAGCTTTCTTT | CASSPQTGTGNTEAFF | TRBJ1-1 | few | TRBD1 | TRBV18
TGTGCCAGCAGCTTGGAAGGATCAGGGATGATGGTCTACGAGCAGTACTTC | CASSLEGSGMMVYEQYF | TRBJ2-7 | . | . | TRBV5-6
TGTGCCAGCAGCTTACGGCTGCGGGGAAACACCATATATTTT | CASSLRLRGNTIYF | TRBJ1-3 | . | . | TRBV7-2
TGTGCCAGCAGCTCGGACAGGAACACTGAAGCTTTCTTT | CASSSDRNTEAFF | TRBJ1-1 | . | . | TRBV11-2
TGTGCCAGCAGCCCTCTAGCGGGAGGTGGCACAGATACGCAGTATTTT | CASSPLAGGGTDTQYF | TRBJ2-3 | . | TRBD2 | TRBV7-9
TGTGCCAGCTCGCCACTAGCGGGGGGGCAAAATGAGCAGTTCTTC | CASSPLAGGQNEQFF | TRBJ2-1 | once | TRBD2 | TRBV18